The 20 T cell receptor beta chains in this list originate from one sample, sequenced in a study of T cell changes during pregnancy in multiple sclerosis. Data came from immunoSEQ multiplex PCR; TCRdb stores just in-frame clones and leaves some out. The sample includes about 85,000 clones, 90% to 95% seen only once; the top ten take more than 2.5%. The material was peripheral blood, obtained in the first trimester of pregnancy. These receptors all come from a female donor with multiple sclerosis, enrolled in a pregnancy study.

J is TRBJ1-1 and V is TRBV9; unclear D gene. V lost 7 bases and J 5 bases, leaving 15 bases between the germline ends. The CDR3 totals 13 residues. Germline CDR1 SGDLS, CDR2 YYNGEE. The CDR3 protein is CASARFGGTEAFF. The CDR3 DNA reads as TGTGCCAGCGCAAGATTCGGAGGGACTGAAGCTTTCTTT.

This clone showed up just once. The same CDR3 is also encoded by other DNA sequences in this sample. The chain couples TRBV19 to TRBJ1-2; D gene ambiguous. The V gene lost 1 base and the J gene lost 3 bases, with 6 bases spanning the gap. Germline V gene data show CDR1 as LNHDA and CDR2 as SQIVND (reference sequence). The CDR3 sequence is 13 residues long. CDR3 loop: CASSIGTDYGYTF. CDR3 in DNA: TGTGCCAGTAGTATAGGAACAGACTATGGCTACACCTTC.

This clone occurred a few times. J is TRBJ2-7 and V is TRBV30; 7 bases are shared with TRBD2. CDR3 size: 14 residues. CDR1 is GTSNPN, CDR2 SVGIG, per germline (reference sequence). Unmatched junction bases numbered 7, after V lost 0 bases and J lost 5 bases. The chain's CDR3 is CAWSVGRDVHEQYF. In nucleotides, the CDR3 is TGTGCCTGGAGTGTGGGGAGGGACGTCCACGAGCAGTACTTC. Full variable domain (remainder filled in from reference TRBV30 and TRBJ2-7): SQTIHQWPATLVQPVGSPLSLECTVEGTSNPNLYWYRQAAGRGLQLLFYSVGIGQISSEVPQNLSASRPQDRQFILSSKKLLLSDSGFYLCAWSVGRDVHEQYFGPGTRLTVT.

The DNA of the CDR3 is TGTGCCAGCAGCGAACAGGGGGAGGATCAGCCCCAGCATTTT. It specifies CASSEQGEDQPQHF. The V call is TRBV5-4, the J call TRBJ1-5, with 8 bases fitting TRBD1. CDR3 length equals 14 residues. Germline CDR1 and CDR2: SGHNT and YYREEE (reference sequence). V shed 4 bases and J 5 bases; nucleotides not matched to a gene: 5. The variable domain in full, completed from reference TRBV5-4 and TRBJ1-5, reads ETGVTQSPTHLIKTRGQQVTLRCSSQSGHNTVSWYQQALGQGPQFIFQYYREEENGRGNFPPRFSGLQFPNYSSELNVNALELDDSALYLCASSEQGEDQPQHFGDGTRLSIL.

This chain uses TRBV29-1 with TRBJ1-2; D uncertain. In germline, CDR1 is SQVTM, CDR2 ANQGSEA. The V and J ends lost 6 bases and 8 bases respectively, with 16 bases between them. The CDR3 runs 12 residues. The CDR3 bases are TGCAGCGTCCCCCGTCGAGGGTCGGGCTACACCTTC. Protein product: CSVPRRGSGYTF. Full variable domain (missing parts from reference TRBV29-1 and TRBJ1-2): SAVISQKPSRDICQRGTSLTIQCQVDSQVTMMFWYRQQPGQSLTLIATANQGSEATYESGFVIDKFPISRPNLTFSTLTVSNMSPEDSSIYLCSVPRRGSGYTFGSGTRLTVV.

Turning to this clone: A junction boundary mismatches the germline segment, possibly from a read error. The chain couples TRBV7-7 to TRBJ2-5, with D possibly TRBD2 on 5 matching bases. The germline gives CDR1 SSHAT, CDR2 FNYEAQ (reference sequence). This CDR3 is 13 amino acids long. CDR3 coding DNA: TGTGCTAGCAGCTTAGATGGGCTAGCTAACCAGTACTTC. The encoded protein is CASSLDGLANQYF.

The V gene is TRBV7-8, the J gene TRBJ1-1; 7 bases agree with TRBD1. The CDR3 spans 14 residues. Trimming cost V 2 bases and J 4 bases; bases outside gene matches: 4. Germline CDR1 SGHVS, CDR2 FQNEAQ. This CDR3 is CASSLRTGATEAFF. The CDR3 DNA reads as TGTGCCAGCAGCTTAAGAACAGGGGCCACTGAAGCTTTCTTT.

The V call is TRBV30, the J call TRBJ2-2; tentative D call: TRBD2 (6 bases). V gave up 6 bases and J gave up 4 bases, with 15 bases separating them. This CDR3 region has 14 residues. The germline CDR1 and CDR2 sequences are GTSNPN and SVGIG (reference sequence). This chain's CDR3 is CACPGTLLTGELFF. In nucleotides, the CDR3 is TGTGCCTGTCCCGGGACTCTACTCACCGGGGAGCTGTTTTTT.

The V call is TRBV28, the J call TRBJ2-7; 12 bases agree with TRBD2. CDR3 size: 15 residues. CDR1 is MDHEN and CDR2 is SYDVKM in the germline V gene. Trimming cost V 3 bases and J 6 bases; bases outside gene matches: 6. CDR3 sequence (DNA): TGTGCCAGCAGTTTGGGGACTAGCGGGTTCGCCGAGCAGTACTTC. Translated, it gives CASSLGTSGFAEQYF.

V is TRBV25-1 and J is TRBJ1-2; 8 bases are a match to TRBD1. The CDR3 spans 15 residues. J lost 0 bases, V lost 3 bases, and 3 bases had no gene match. Germline lookup yields CDR1 MGHDK and CDR2 SYGVNS. Here the CDR3 DNA reads TGTGCCAGCAGTGACCCGGACAGGGCTAACTATGGCTACACCTTC. As protein: CASSDPDRANYGYTF.

Note on this clone: Other DNA sequences from this sample encode an identical CDR3 as well. The chain carries TRBV19 and TRBJ2-5, with D perhaps TRBD2 (5 bases). The CDR3 sequence is 14 residues long. Deletions cut 1 base from V and 4 bases from J, with 10 bases between. Germline V CDR1 and CDR2: LNHDA, SQIVND (reference sequence). This CDR3 is CASSIGGFGETQYF. DNA for the CDR3: TGTGCCAGTAGTATAGGAGGGTTCGGAGAGACCCAGTACTTC.

The genes are TRBV30 and TRBJ1-5; D is possibly TRBD1 (5 bases). Germline assignment: CDR1 GTSNPN and CDR2 SVGIG (reference sequence). V lost 0 bases and J lost 6, with 9 bases in between. This CDR3 is built from 13 residues. The CDR3 DNA reads TGTGCCTGGAGTGTGGGGGGAAGTCAGCCCCAGCATTTT. As protein: CAWSVGGSQPQHF.

J is TRBJ1-1 and V is TRBV30; the match to TRBD1 covers 9 bases. CDR3 length: 12 residues. J lost 10 bases, V lost 4 bases, and 7 bases had no gene match. Germline lookup yields CDR1 GTSNPN and CDR2 SVGIG (reference sequence). CDR3 sequence reads: CAWNAGQGAAFF. DNA of the CDR3: TGTGCCTGGAACGCGGGACAGGGCGCAGCTTTCTTT.

This chain connects TRBV7-3 to TRBJ2-2; 7 nucleotides line up with TRBD2. CDR3 size: 16 residues. The V and J ends lost 4 bases and 0 bases, in that order; junction bases with no gene match: 5. CDR1 is SGHTA, CDR2 FQGTGA, per germline. Written as DNA, the CDR3 is TGTGCCAGCAGCTATCGGGGACTACCGAACACCGGGGAGCTGTTTTTT. It translates to CASSYRGLPNTGELFF.

V gene TRBV6-5 combines with J gene TRBJ1-2; TRBD1 is a possible D gene (6 bases). The V end was cut by 6 bases, the J end by 2 bases, with 10 bases between. The CDR3 sequence is 13 residues long. Per germline, CDR1 MNHEY and CDR2 SVGAGI. This CDR3 reads CASRDSPNYGYTF. CDR3 DNA sequence: TGTGCCAGCAGGGACAGTCCGAACTATGGCTACACCTTC.

The chain has TRBV9 and TRBJ2-5; unclear D gene. Deletions cut 2 bases from V and 3 bases from J, with 8 bases between. The germline V gene encodes CDR1 SGDLS and CDR2 YYNGEE. The CDR3 has 13 residues. CDR3 DNA sequence: TGTGCCAGCAGCGTGGGCATGAAAGAGACCCAGTACTTC. It translates to CASSVGMKETQYF.

The V gene is TRBV14, the J gene TRBJ1-2; a weak D match, TRBD1 (6 bases). Deletions cut 0 bases from V and 8 bases from J, with 19 bases between. This CDR3 has 16 amino acids. Germline values: CDR1 SGHDN, CDR2 FVKESK. The CDR3 reads CASSQDPTTQGAGYTF. For the CDR3, the DNA is TGTGCCAGCAGCCAAGATCCAACCACACAGGGTGCCGGCTACACCTTC.

The chain employs TRBV5-1 and TRBJ1-6, with D possibly TRBD1 on 5 matching bases. The germline V gene encodes CDR1 SGHRS and CDR2 YFSETQ. This CDR3 is 15 amino acids long. Trimming pared 4 bases from V and 7 bases from J, leaving 15 bases between. CDR3 nucleotides: TGCGCCAGCAGCCCGCGGGGGACCGAGAATTCACCCCTCCACTTT. This translates into CASSPRGTENSPLHF.

This clone occurred a few times. The rearrangement joins TRBV29-1 to TRBJ1-1; TRBD1 matches 8 bases. Germline V gene lookup returns CDR1 SQVTM and CDR2 ANQGSEA. The CDR3 sequence is 12 residues long. J was trimmed by 5 bases and V by 6 bases; bases with no gene match: 5. In DNA, the CDR3 is TGCAGCGTACCGGACAGGGAGACTGAAGCTTTCTTT. This gives the protein CSVPDRETEAFF.

CDR3: CASTAFMPGQIGGYTF. The CDR3 DNA reads as TGTGCCAGCACCGCTTTTATGCCGGGACAGATCGGGGGCTACACCTTC. The V gene is TRBV7-6, the J gene TRBJ1-2, with 7 bases that match TRBD1. J gave up 8 bases and V 7 bases, and 19 bases lay outside the gene matches. CDR3 length: 16 residues. Germline V gene data show CDR1 as SGHVS and CDR2 as FNYEAQ.